A single sample is the source of the 7 T cell receptor beta chains below, sequenced in a study of T cell responses to AZD1222 COVID-19 vaccine. TCRdb's table, derived via immunoSEQ multiplex PCR, lists solely in-frame clones and lacks some. The sample records 150,000 to 180,000 clones, roughly nine tenths being singletons. The sequencing here drew on peripheral blood, taken on day 0 of AZD1222 vaccination. These receptors were obtained from an adult in good health.

Only a few counts were recorded for this clone. This chain links TRBV19 with TRBJ1-1; TRBD1 matches 12 bases. Germline trimming cut 6 bases from V and 4 bases from J; bases unmatched to any gene: 3. CDR3 length: 14 residues. Germline V gene sequence: CDR1 LNHDA, CDR2 SQIVND (reference sequence). CDR3 in amino acids: CASRGQGAPTEAFF. CDR3 in DNA: TGTGCCAGTAGGGGACAGGGGGCTCCCACTGAAGCTTTCTTT.

V is TRBV7-9 and J is TRBJ2-7; D gene uncertain. CDR3 size: 14 residues. The germline gives CDR1 SEHNR, CDR2 FQNEAQ (reference sequence). Trimming stripped 6 bases from V and 0 bases from J, with 12 bases between. The DNA of the CDR3 is TGTGCCAGCAGTCCCCCGGGCAGCTCCTACGAGCAGTACTTC. This sequence encodes CASSPPGSSYEQYF.

CDR3 protein: CASPPGNRAASGYTF. The CDR3, as DNA: TGTGCCAGTCCCCCAGGAAACAGGGCGGCAAGTGGCTACACCTTC. This rearrangement joins TRBV19 to TRBJ1-2, with a tentative D call TRBD1 (6 bases). Trimming stripped 8 bases from V and 7 bases from J, with 23 bases between. Germline V gene data show CDR1 as LNHDA and CDR2 as SQIVND (reference sequence). The CDR3 runs to 15 residues.

This clone was observed once. This rearrangement joins TRBV13 to TRBJ2-7, with 7 bases identical to TRBD1. Germline CDR1 reads PRHDT; CDR2 reads FYEKMQ (reference sequence). The CDR3 loop spans 13 amino acids. V dropped 5 bases and J dropped 7; count of bases not matched to a gene: 8. Written as DNA, the CDR3 is TGTGCCAGCAGCCGGACAGGACTCTGGGAGCAGTACTTC. This sequence encodes CASSRTGLWEQYF.

The chain employs TRBV28 and TRBJ1-2, with D perhaps TRBD1 (6 bases). Germline-derived CDR1 and CDR2 are MDHEN and SYDVKM. The CDR3 is 13 amino acids. V was cut by 7 bases and J by 5 bases, with 14 bases left in between. The CDR3 DNA sequence: TGTGCCAGCAAAGGCAGGGGTTTTTATGGCTACACCTTC. Residues: CASKGRGFYGYTF.

This chain uses TRBV11-2 with TRBJ2-3; TRBD2 aligns across 7 bases. The CDR3 length is 13 residues. Germline V gene sequence: CDR1 SGHAT, CDR2 FQNNGV. J lost 4 bases, V lost 3 bases, and 1 base had no gene match. The CDR3 spells CASSFLAADTQYF. CDR3 bases: TGTGCCAGCAGCTTCCTAGCGGCAGATACGCAGTATTTT. The full variable domain, rest sourced from reference TRBV11-2 and TRBJ2-3, is EAGVAQSPRYKIIEKRQSVAFWCNPISGHATLYWYQQILGQGPKLLIQFQNNGVVDDSQLPKDRFSAERLKGVDSTLKIQPAKLEDSAVYLCASSFLAADTQYFGPGTRLTVL.

Details on this clone: In the same sample, other DNA sequences code for this CDR3. This rearrangement joins TRBV5-1 to TRBJ2-1; D gene ambiguous. The V end was cut by 0 bases, the J end by 3 bases, with 4 bases between. CDR3 size: 13 residues. CDR1 is SGHRS, CDR2 YFSETQ, per germline. CDR3 residues: CASSLDSYNEQFF. The CDR3 DNA sequence: TGCGCCAGCAGCTTGGATAGCTACAATGAGCAGTTCTTC.